The clone carrying this T cell receptor beta chain is medium-sized. What it binds is unknown. TCR alpha and beta CDR3 regions were amplified from RNA using iRepertoire nested multiplex PCR. Input was 100-400 ng of tissue mRNA or PBMC total RNA. One entry per CDR3 protein, called by TCRdb with MiXCR from the multiplex PCR reads. The profile shows 750 to 850 distinct CDR3 sequences, around 16% of them singletons. Germline CDR1 is LGHNT and CDR2 is FRNRAP. The CDR3 is 17 residues long. V was pared by 1 base and J by 2 bases, with 16 bases between. The data stem from a study of glioma-infiltrating T cells. Study-wide points: Gliomas, especially low-grade, showed above-expected tissue-blood divergence; non-neoplastic patients showed below. Very few CDR3 sequences were shared between tissue and blood.

This chain connects TRBV12-5 to TRBJ2-3; D may be TRBD1 (5 bases). The sequencing input was glioma tissue, nonneoplastic brain tissue, or PBMCs (not recorded which). This clonotype was sampled from a human donor with low-grade glioma or glioblastoma, undergoing nonglioma brain surgery, or in good health (not recorded which). CDR3 residues: CASGLGSLGVLTDTQYF. CDR3 sequence (DNA): TGTGCTAGTGGTTTGGGGTCCCTAGGGGTTCTCACAGATACGCAGTATTTT.